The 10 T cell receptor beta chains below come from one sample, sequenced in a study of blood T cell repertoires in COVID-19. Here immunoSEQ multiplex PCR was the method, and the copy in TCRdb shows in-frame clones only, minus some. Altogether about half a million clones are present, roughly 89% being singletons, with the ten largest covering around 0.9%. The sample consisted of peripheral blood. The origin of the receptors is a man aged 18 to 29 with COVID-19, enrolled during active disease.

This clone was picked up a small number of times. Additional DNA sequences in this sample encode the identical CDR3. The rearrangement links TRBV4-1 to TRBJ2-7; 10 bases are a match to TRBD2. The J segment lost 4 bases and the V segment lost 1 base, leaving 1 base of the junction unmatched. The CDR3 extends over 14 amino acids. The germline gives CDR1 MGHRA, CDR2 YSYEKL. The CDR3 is CASSQGLAGYEQYF. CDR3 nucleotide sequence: TGCGCCAGCAGCCAAGGACTAGCGGGTTACGAGCAGTACTTC.

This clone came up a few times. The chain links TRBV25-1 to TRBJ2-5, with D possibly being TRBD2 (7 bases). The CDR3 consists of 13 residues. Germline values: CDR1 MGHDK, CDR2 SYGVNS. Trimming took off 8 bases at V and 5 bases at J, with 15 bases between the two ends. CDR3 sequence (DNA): TGTGCCAGCCGGGGGGCCAGCTCCGAGACCCAGTACTTC. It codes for CASRGASSETQYF.

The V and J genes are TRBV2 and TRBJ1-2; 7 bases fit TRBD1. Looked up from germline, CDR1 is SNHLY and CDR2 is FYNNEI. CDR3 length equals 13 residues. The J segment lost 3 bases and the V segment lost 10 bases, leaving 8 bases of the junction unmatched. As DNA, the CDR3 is TGTGCCACCCGTCCGGACAGGTACTATGGCTACACCTTC. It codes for CATRPDRYYGYTF.

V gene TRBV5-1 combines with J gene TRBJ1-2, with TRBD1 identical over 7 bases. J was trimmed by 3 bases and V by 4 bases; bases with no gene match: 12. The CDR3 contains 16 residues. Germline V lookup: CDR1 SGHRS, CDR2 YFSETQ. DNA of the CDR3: TGCGCCAGCAGCCTACTCGCCGGGACAGCTTACTATGGCTACACCTTC. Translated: CASSLLAGTAYYGYTF.

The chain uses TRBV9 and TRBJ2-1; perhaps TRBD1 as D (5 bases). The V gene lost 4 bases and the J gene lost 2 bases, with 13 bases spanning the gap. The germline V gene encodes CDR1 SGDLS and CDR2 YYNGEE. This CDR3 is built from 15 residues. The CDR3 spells CASSLEGVPYNEQFF. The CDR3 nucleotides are TGTGCCAGCAGCTTGGAAGGGGTACCCTACAATGAGCAGTTCTTC. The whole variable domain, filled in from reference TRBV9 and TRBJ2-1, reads DSGVTQTPKHLITATGQRVTLRCSPRSGDLSVYWYQQSLDQGLQFLIQYYNGEERAKGNILERFSAQQFPDLHSELNLSSLELGDSALYFCASSLEGVPYNEQFFGPGTRLTVL.

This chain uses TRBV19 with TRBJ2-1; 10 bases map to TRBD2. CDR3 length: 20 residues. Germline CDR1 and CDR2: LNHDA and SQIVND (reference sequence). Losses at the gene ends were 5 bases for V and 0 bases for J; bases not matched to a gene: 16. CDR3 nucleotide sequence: TGTGCCAGTAGTTCTGGGTTGGGAGCGGGAGGGCCGAGCTCCTACAATGAGCAGTTCTTC. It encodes CASSSGLGAGGPSSYNEQFF.

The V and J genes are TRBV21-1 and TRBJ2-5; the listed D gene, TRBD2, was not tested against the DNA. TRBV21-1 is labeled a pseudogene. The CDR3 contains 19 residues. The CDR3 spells CASSKASTRLAGDQETQYF. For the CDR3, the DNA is TGTGCCAGCAGCAAAGCCTCTACCCGACTAGCGGGGGACCAAGAGACCCAGTACTTC.

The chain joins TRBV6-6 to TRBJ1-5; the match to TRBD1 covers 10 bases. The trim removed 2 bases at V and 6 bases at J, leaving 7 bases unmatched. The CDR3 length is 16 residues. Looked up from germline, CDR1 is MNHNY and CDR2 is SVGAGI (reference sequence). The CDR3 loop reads CASSYMGTGVIQPQHF. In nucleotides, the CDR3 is TGTGCCAGCAGTTACATGGGGACAGGGGTGATTCAGCCCCAGCATTTT.

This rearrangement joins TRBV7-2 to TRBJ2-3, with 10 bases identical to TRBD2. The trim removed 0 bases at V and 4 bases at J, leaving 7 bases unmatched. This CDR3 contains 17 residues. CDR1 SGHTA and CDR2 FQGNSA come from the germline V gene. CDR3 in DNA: TGTGCCAGCAGCTTAGCTGGCAGCGGGGGGGCCCCAGATACGCAGTATTTT. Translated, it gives CASSLAGSGGAPDTQYF.

CDR3 DNA sequence: TGTGCCAGCTCACCAGGACAGAGAGATCCTGAAGCTTTCTTT. Protein: CASSPGQRDPEAFF. V usage is TRBV18 and J usage is TRBJ1-1; D is perhaps TRBD1 (6 bases). The CDR3 has 14 residues. V was clipped by 2 bases and J by 6 bases, with 13 bases between them. Germline V gene sequence: CDR1 KGHSH, CDR2 LQKENI. Supplemented by reference TRBV18 and TRBJ1-1, the full variable domain reads NAGVMQNPRHLVRRRGQEARLRCSPMKGHSHVYWYRQLPEEGLKFMVYLQKENIIDESGMPKERFSAEFPKEGPSILRIQQVVRGDSAAYFCASSPGQRDPEAFFGQGTRLTVV.